Listed here are 20 T cell receptor beta chains from one sample, sequenced in a study of T cells in Graves' hyperthyroidism and ophthalmopathy (dated by TCRdb to the late 2010s). Libraries were constructed by multiplex PCR. Sequencing took place on an Illumina HiSeq 2000. The TCR beta CDR3 regions were amplified from RNA transcripts. The TCR CDR3 was subjected to a first round of RT-PCR using the HTBI primer set and the Qiagen OneStep RT-PCR kit. TCRdb applied fastp at Q25 and MiXCR to the public reads, then kept only in-frame beta chains. Rows matching on CDR3 protein sequence are summarized as one entry with the most common DNA and genes. Counted in this sample were tens of thousands of distinct CDR3 sequences; about 53% of them appeared once. The top ten clones comprise 3% to 4% of the sample. The material sequenced was blood. These receptors all stem from a woman aged 55-70 years with Graves' ophthalmopathy.

In its sample, this clonotype was seen many times. CDR3 sequence (DNA): TGCAGTGCTAGACGGGTTCAGGCCAGGGAGGGAGTTGCAACTAATGAAAAACTGTTTTTT. This codes for CSARRVQAREGVATNEKLFF. This chain connects TRBV20-1 to TRBJ1-4; D is perhaps TRBD1 (5 bases). Germline values: CDR1 DFQATT, CDR2 SNEGSKA (reference sequence). CDR3 length: 20 amino acids. Trimming pared 2 bases from V and 0 bases from J, leaving 25 bases between.

This clonotype came up many times. The chain employs TRBV6-4 and TRBJ1-5; no firm D call. Germline CDR1 MRHNA, CDR2 SNTAGT. The CDR3 consists of 13 residues. Trimming took 2 bases from V and 7 from J, leaving 9 bases between them. The CDR3 loop reads CASSDGVRQPQHF. CDR3 DNA sequence: TGTGCCAGCAGTGACGGGGTTCGACAGCCCCAGCATTTT.

This clonotype has at least ten counts. The chain joins TRBV28 to TRBJ2-5; no reliable D call. The CDR3 loop spans 11 amino acids. Trimming took off 5 bases at V and 3 bases at J, with 4 bases between the two ends. Germline-derived CDR1 and CDR2 are MDHEN and SYDVKM. For the CDR3, the DNA is TGTGCCAGCAGTCACAAAGAGACCCAGTACTTC. Translating it yields CASSHKETQYF.

This clonotype was recorded at least ten times. The chain employs TRBV4-2 and TRBJ1-5; D might be TRBD1 (5 bases). Germline V gene sequence: CDR1 LGHNA, CDR2 YNFKEQ. V lost 0 bases, J lost 2 bases, and 23 bases lay in between. The CDR3 is 20 amino acids. CDR3 DNA sequence: TGTGCCAGCAGCCAAGATTCGGTACGCGGGCTTGGGGCGGGCAATCAGCCCCAGCATTTT. It encodes CASSQDSVRGLGAGNQPQHF.

This clonotype has ten or more counts. The chain combines TRBV7-6 with TRBJ1-3, with D possibly being TRBD1 (5 bases). The V and J ends lost 3 bases and 0 bases respectively, with 9 bases between them. CDR1 and CDR2 (germline): SGHVS, FNYEAQ. The CDR3 is 15 residues long. CDR3 coding DNA: TGTGCCAGCAGCTTTATGGGGGACTCTGGAAACACCATATATTTT. It translates to CASSFMGDSGNTIYF.

This clonotype has ten or more counts. CDR3 sequence: CASSDGYNEQFF. The CDR3 DNA follows: TGTGCCAGCAGTGATGGGTACAATGAGCAGTTCTTC. The J gene is TRBJ2-1, the V gene TRBV6-4, with D uncertain. This CDR3 region has 12 residues. The V gene's germline CDR1 is MRHNA and CDR2 SNTAGT. Trimming left V 3 bases short and J 4 bases short, with 4 bases between.

The V and J genes are TRBV11-2 and TRBJ1-2; the D is unclear. The CDR3 runs to 14 residues. The V gene lost 5 bases and the J gene lost 4 bases, with 14 bases spanning the gap. Germline V gene sequence: CDR1 SGHAT, CDR2 FQNNGV. In DNA form, the CDR3 reads TGTGCCAGCAGCCCAGGACTCACCGCCTATGGCTACACCTTC. Amino acids: CASSPGLTAYGYTF.

V and J are TRBV20-1 and TRBJ2-7, with TRBD2 matching over 11 bases. The CDR3 covers 18 residues. V dropped 3 bases and J dropped 0; count of bases not matched to a gene: 13. Germline CDR1 is DFQATT and CDR2 is SNEGSKA (reference sequence). The CDR3 spells CSASAELAGALSSYEQYV. The CDR3 DNA reads as TGCAGTGCTAGCGCCGAACTAGCGGGGGCTTTGAGCTCCTACGAGCAGTACGTC.

This clonotype was observed many times. A much larger clone is a single base away; this may be a read error. The rearrangement joins TRBV7-9 to TRBJ2-2; D remains unclear. Per the germline V gene, CDR1 is SEHNR and CDR2 is FQNEAQ (reference sequence). V was pared by 8 bases and J by 6 bases, with 10 bases between. The CDR3 is made up of 12 amino acids. CDR3 amino acids: CASGPGSGELFF. CDR3 DNA sequence: TGTGCCAGCGGCCCTGGGTCCGGGGAGCTGTTTTTT.

Ten or more counts support this clonotype. This chain links TRBV7-2 with TRBJ1-1, with D perhaps TRBD1 (5 bases). The germline V gene encodes CDR1 SGHTA and CDR2 FQGNSA. This CDR3 region has 14 residues. V was shortened by 4 bases and J by 4 bases, with 13 bases between the two germline ends. The CDR3 DNA is TGTGCCAGCAGCTCCCCGCCCGGGGCCACTGAAGCTTTCTTT. Its protein is CASSSPPGATEAFF.

This clonotype was detected many times. The chain uses TRBV27 and TRBJ1-2; 9 bases are shared with TRBD1. V was pared by 3 bases and J by 6 bases, with 8 bases of the junction left unmatched. The germline gives CDR1 MNHEY, CDR2 SMNVEV (reference sequence). The CDR3 sequence is 15 residues long. The CDR3 DNA sequence: TGTGCCAGCAGTTTGGTCCGGGACAGGGTCCATGGCTACACCTTC. It encodes CASSLVRDRVHGYTF.

The chain joins TRBV12-3 or TRBV12-4 to TRBJ1-2, with a tentative D call TRBD1 (5 bases). With 5 bases removed from V and 6 bases from J, the gap between germline ends came to 16 bases. The CDR3 extends over 14 amino acids. The CDR3 sequence is CASSVLGVWNGYTF. The CDR3 DNA follows: TGTGCCAGCAGTGTATTGGGGGTCTGGAATGGCTACACCTTC.

Worth noting for this clonotype: No conserved phenylalanine or tryptophan ends this CDR3, so it is likely a read error. No DNA is shown, since the ends of the CDR3 on it are uncertain; the CDR3 is the one TCRdb lists. This rearrangement joins TRBV7-2 to TRBJ1-1; the table's D call TRBD1 went unverified against the DNA. CDR1 SGHTA and CDR2 FQGNSA come from the germline V gene. 8 amino acids form the CDR3, both terminal residues included. This chain's CDR3 is CASSLGSG.

This chain links TRBV25-1 with TRBJ1-5; 8 bases are shared with TRBD1. After removal of 4 bases from V and 5 bases from J, the junction contained 7 bases not matched to a gene. The CDR3 has 15 residues. CDR1 and CDR2 (germline): MGHDK, SYGVNS. In nucleotides, the CDR3 is TGTGCCAGCAGTGCTTCTGGACAGGGTTATCAGCCCCAGCATTTT. Translated, it gives CASSASGQGYQPQHF.

The V gene is TRBV15, the J gene TRBJ2-6; TRBD1 agrees at 7 bases. The trim removed 0 bases at V and 8 bases at J, leaving 7 bases unmatched. The CDR3 has 16 amino acids. The V gene's germline CDR1 is LNHNV and CDR2 YYDKDF (reference sequence). The CDR3 is CATSRERGTVSNVLTF. As DNA, the CDR3 is TGTGCCACCAGCAGAGAGAGGGGGACAGTCTCCAACGTCCTGACTTTC. The full variable domain, in which reference TRBV15 and TRBJ2-6 provide the parts outside the CDR3, is DAMVIQNPRYQVTQFGKPVTLSCSQTLNHNVMYWYQQKSSQAPKLLFHYYDKDFNNEADTPDNFQSRRPNTSFCFLDIRSPGLGDTAMYLCATSRERGTVSNVLTFGAGSRLTVL.

The chain employs TRBV20-1 and TRBJ2-1; D perhaps matches TRBD2 (7 bases). CDR1 DFQATT and CDR2 SNEGSKA come from the germline V gene (reference sequence). The CDR3 loop spans 15 amino acids. The V gene lost 4 bases and the J gene lost 7 bases, with 20 bases spanning the gap. DNA for the CDR3: TGCAGTGCTATTGGGGGCGGGGGCGGAAGGAATGAGCAGTTCTTC. This sequence encodes CSAIGGGGGRNEQFF.

This clonotype was counted ten times or more. This chain joins TRBV20-1 and TRBJ2-3; the match to TRBD1 covers 10 bases. Germline lookup yields CDR1 DFQATT and CDR2 SNEGSKA (reference sequence). With 5 bases clipped from V and 5 bases from J, the junction kept 7 bases outside the gene matches. The length of the CDR3 is 14 residues. Here the CDR3 reads CSAQKGTGVDTQYF. As DNA, the CDR3 is TGCAGTGCTCAAAAAGGGACAGGGGTAGATACGCAGTATTTT.

This clonotype came up many times. This sequence joins TRBV20-1 and TRBJ2-7, with D perhaps TRBD2 (6 bases). V shed 3 bases and J shed 2 bases, with 20 bases lying between them. This CDR3 spans 16 amino acids. Germline CDR1 DFQATT, CDR2 SNEGSKA (reference sequence). The CDR3 DNA sequence: TGCAGTGCTAGGCCCCGGGAGCGGGTCCTTCCCTACGAGCAGTACTTC. It specifies CSARPRERVLPYEQYF.

This clonotype was detected ten times or more. The chain links TRBV5-7 to TRBJ1-4; D unclear. TRBV5-7 qualifies as an ORF whose function is uncertain. The CDR3 extends over 14 amino acids. Trimming removed 2 bases at V and 8 bases at J, with 13 bases between. CDR3: CASSFSHLGEKLFF. CDR3 in DNA: TGTGCCAGCAGCTTCAGTCACCTGGGAGAAAAACTGTTTTTT.

The chain employs TRBV25-1 and TRBJ1-1, with a possible D match to TRBD1 (5 bases). Germline-derived CDR1 and CDR2 are MGHDK and SYGVNS. This CDR3 contains 13 residues. Here the CDR3 reads CASGDGGTTEAFF. The CDR3 bases are TGTGCTAGCGGGGACGGGGGGACCACTGAAGCTTTCTTT.